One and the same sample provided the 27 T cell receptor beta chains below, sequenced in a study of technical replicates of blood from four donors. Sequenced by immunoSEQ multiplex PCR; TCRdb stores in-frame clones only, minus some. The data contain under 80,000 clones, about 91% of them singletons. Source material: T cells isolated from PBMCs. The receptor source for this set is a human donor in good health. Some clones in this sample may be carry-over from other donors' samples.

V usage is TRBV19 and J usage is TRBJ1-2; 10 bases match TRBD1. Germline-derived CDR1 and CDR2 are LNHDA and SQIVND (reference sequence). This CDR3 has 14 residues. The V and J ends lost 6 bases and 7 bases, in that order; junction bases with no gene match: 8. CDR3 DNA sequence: TGTGCCAGTAGAGAAGGGACAGGGGTTGGTGGCTACACCTTC. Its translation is CASREGTGVGGYTF.

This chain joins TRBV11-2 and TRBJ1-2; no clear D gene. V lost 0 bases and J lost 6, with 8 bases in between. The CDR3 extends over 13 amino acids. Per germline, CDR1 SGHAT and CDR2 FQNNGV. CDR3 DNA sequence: TGTGCCAGCAGCTTAGACGCTATAAATGGCTACACCTTC. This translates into CASSLDAINGYTF. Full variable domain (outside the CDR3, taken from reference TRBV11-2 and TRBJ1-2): EAGVAQSPRYKIIEKRQSVAFWCNPISGHATLYWYQQILGQGPKLLIQFQNNGVVDDSQLPKDRFSAERLKGVDSTLKIQPAKLEDSAVYLCASSLDAINGYTFGSGTRLTVV.

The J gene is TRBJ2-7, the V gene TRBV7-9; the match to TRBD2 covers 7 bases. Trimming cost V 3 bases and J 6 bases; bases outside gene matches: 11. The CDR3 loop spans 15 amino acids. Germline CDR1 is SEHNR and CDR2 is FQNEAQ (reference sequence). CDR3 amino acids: CASSLIAGSISEQYF. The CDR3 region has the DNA TGTGCCAGCAGCTTGATAGCGGGTTCGATTTCCGAGCAGTACTTC.

CDR3 amino acids: CASSLRQGTTYGYTF. The CDR3, as DNA: TGTGCCAGCAGCTTGCGACAGGGGACGACTTATGGCTACACCTTC. The V and J genes are TRBV5-6 and TRBJ1-2, with 8 bases fitting TRBD1. Germline V gives CDR1 SGHDT, CDR2 YYEEEE. This CDR3 spans 15 amino acids. Unmatched junction bases numbered 7, after V lost 1 base and J lost 5 bases.

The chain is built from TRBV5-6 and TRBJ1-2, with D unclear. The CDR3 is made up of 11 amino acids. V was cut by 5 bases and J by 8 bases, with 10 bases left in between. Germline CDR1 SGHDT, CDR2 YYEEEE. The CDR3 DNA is TGTGCCAGCAGATCCGGAGTCGGCTACACCTTC. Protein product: CASRSGVGYTF.

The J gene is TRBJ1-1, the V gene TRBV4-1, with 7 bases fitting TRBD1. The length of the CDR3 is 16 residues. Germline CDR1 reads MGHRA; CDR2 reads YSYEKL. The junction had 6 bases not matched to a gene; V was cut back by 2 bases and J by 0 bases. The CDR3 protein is CASSQTRQGLNTEAFF. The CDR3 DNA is TGCGCCAGCAGCCAAACAAGACAGGGATTGAACACTGAAGCTTTCTTT.

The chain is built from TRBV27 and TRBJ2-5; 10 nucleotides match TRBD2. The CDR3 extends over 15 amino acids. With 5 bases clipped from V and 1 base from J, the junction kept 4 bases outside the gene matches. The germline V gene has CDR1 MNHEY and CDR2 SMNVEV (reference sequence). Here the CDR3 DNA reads TGTGCCAGCAGTCCTTGGACTAGCGGCCAAGAGACCCAGTACTTC. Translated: CASSPWTSGQETQYF.

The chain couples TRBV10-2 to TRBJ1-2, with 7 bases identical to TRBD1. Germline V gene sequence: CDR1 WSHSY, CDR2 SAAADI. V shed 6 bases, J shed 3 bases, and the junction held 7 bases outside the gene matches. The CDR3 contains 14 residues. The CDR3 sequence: CASRDHGTDYGYTF. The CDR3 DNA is TGCGCCAGCAGGGACCACGGGACAGACTATGGCTACACCTTC.

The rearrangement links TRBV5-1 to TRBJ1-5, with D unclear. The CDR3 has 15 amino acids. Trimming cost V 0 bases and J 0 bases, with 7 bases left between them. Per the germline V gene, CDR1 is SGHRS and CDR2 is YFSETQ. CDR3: CASSLDSRSNQPQHF. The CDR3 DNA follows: TGCGCCAGCAGCTTGGACAGCCGTAGCAATCAGCCCCAGCATTTT.

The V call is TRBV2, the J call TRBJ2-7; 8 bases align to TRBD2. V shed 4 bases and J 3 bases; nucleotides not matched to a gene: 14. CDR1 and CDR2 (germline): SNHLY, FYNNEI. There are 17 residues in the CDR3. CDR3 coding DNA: TGTGCCAGCAGTGGAAAAACGCCGGGACTAGTGGGCTACGAGCAGTACTTC. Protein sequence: CASSGKTPGLVGYEQYF. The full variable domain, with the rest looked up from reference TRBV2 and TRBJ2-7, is EPEVTQTPSHQVTQMGQEVILRCVPISNHLYFYWYRQILGQKVEFLVSFYNNEISEKSEIFDDQFSVERPDGSNFTLKIRSTKLEDSAMYFCASSGKTPGLVGYEQYFGPGTRLTVT.

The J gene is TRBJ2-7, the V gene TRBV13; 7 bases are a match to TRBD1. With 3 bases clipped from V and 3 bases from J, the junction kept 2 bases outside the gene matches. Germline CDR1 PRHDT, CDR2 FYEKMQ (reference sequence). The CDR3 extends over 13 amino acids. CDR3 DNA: TGTGCCAGCAGCTTTAACAGGGGCTACGAGCAGTACTTC. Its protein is CASSFNRGYEQYF.

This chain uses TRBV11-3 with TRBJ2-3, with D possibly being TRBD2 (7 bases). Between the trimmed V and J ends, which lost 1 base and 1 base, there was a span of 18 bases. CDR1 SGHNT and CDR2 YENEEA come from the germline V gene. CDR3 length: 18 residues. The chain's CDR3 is CASSLVPRLGGGTDTQYF. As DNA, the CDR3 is TGTGCCAGCAGCTTAGTCCCTCGACTAGGGGGGGGCACAGATACGCAGTATTTT.

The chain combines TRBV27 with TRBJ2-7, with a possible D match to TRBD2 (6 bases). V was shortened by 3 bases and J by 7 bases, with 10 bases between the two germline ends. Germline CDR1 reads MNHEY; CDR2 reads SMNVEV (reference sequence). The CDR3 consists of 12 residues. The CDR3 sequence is CASSFEGREQYF. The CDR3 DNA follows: TGTGCCAGCAGTTTTGAGGGGAGGGAGCAGTACTTC.

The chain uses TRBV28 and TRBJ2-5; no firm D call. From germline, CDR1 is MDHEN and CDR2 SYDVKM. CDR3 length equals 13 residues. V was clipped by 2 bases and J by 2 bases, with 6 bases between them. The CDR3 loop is CASSLEQQETQYF. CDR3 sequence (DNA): TGTGCCAGCAGTTTAGAACAGCAAGAGACCCAGTACTTC.

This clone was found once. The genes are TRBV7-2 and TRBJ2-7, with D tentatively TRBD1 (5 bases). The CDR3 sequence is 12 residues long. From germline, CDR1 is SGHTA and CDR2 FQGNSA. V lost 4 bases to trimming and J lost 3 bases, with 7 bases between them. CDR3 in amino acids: CASSWGHYEQYF. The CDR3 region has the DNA TGTGCCAGCAGCTGGGGCCACTACGAGCAGTACTTC.

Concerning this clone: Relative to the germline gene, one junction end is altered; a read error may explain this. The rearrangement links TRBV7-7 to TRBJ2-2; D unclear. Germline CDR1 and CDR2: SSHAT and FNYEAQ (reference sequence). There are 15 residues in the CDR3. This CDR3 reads CASSKRLGNTGELFF. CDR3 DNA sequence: TGTGCTAGCAGCAAGCGCCTAGGGAACACCGGGGAGCTGTTTTTT.

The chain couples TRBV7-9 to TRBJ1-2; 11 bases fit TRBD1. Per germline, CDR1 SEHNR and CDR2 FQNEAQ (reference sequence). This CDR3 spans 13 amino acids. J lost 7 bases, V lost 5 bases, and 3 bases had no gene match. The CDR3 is CASSAGQGAGYTF. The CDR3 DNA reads TGTGCCAGCAGCGCCGGACAGGGGGCTGGCTACACCTTC.

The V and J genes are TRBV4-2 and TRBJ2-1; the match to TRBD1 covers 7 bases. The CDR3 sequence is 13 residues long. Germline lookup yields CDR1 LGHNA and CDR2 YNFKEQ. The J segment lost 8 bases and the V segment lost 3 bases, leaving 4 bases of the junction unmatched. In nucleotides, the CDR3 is TGTGCCAGCAGCCAGGCTGACAGGGATGAGCAGTTCTTC. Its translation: CASSQADRDEQFF.

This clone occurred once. CDR3 sequence (DNA): TGTGCCAGCTCACCACCAGGGGACTACGAGCAGTACTTC. Translating gives CASSPPGDYEQYF. The chain uses TRBV18 and TRBJ2-7; TRBD1 might be the D (5 bases). V lost 0 bases, J lost 3 bases, and 6 bases lay in between. The CDR3 runs to 13 residues. In germline, CDR1 is KGHSH, CDR2 LQKENI.

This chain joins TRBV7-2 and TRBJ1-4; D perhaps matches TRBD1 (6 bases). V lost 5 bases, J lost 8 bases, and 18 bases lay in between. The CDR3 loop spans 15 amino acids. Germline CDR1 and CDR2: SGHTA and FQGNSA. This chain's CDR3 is CASSPGQLASEKLFF. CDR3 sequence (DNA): TGTGCCAGCAGCCCTGGACAGCTTGCATCGGAAAAACTGTTTTTT.

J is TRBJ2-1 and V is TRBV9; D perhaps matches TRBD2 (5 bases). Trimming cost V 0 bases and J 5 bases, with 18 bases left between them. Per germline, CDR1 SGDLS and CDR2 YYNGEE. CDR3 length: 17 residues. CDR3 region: CASSVGWSSGSNNEQFF. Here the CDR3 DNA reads TGTGCCAGCAGCGTAGGTTGGTCGAGCGGTTCTAACAATGAGCAGTTCTTC.

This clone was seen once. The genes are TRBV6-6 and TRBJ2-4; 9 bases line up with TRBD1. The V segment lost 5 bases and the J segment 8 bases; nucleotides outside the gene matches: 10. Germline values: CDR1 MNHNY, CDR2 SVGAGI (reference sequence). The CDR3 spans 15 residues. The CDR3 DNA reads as TGTGCCAGCAGTCCTGGGGACAGGGTGAGAGACATTCAGTACTTC. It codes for CASSPGDRVRDIQYF.

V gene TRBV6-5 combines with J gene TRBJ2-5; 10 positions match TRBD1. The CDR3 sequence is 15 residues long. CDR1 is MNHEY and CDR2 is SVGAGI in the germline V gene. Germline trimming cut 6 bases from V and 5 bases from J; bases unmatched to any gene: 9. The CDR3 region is CASRPQTGGRETQYF. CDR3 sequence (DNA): TGTGCCAGCAGGCCCCAGACAGGGGGCCGTGAGACCCAGTACTTC.

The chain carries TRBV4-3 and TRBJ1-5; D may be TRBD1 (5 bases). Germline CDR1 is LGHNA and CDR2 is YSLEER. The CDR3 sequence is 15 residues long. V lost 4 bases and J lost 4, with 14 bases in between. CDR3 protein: CASSLGQWGNQPQHF. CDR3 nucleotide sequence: TGCGCCAGCAGCCTAGGACAATGGGGAAATCAGCCCCAGCATTTT.

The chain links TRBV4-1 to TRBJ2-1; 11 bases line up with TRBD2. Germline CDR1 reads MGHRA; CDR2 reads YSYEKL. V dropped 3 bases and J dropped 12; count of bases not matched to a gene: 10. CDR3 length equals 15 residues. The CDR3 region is CASSQPLAGGPGQFF. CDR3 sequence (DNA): TGCGCCAGCAGCCAGCCTTTAGCGGGAGGGCCAGGGCAGTTCTTC.

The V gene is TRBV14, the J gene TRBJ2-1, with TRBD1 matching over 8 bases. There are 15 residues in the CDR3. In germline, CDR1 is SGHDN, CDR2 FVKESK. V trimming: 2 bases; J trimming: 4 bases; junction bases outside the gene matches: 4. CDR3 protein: CASSQNGQGYNEQFF. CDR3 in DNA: TGTGCCAGCAGCCAAAACGGACAGGGTTACAATGAGCAGTTCTTC.

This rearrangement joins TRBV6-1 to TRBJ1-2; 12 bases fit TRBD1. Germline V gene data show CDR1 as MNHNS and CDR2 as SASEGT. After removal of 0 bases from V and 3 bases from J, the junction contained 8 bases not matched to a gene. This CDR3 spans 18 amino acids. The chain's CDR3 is CASSEAGTGGEKDYGYTF. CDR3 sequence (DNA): TGTGCCAGCAGTGAAGCCGGGACAGGGGGCGAAAAAGACTATGGCTACACCTTC.